Listed below are T cell receptor beta chains from one sample, sequenced in a study of T-cell memory formation after mild COVID-19. A single record per CDR3 protein comes from TCRdb applying MiXCR to the 5' RACE reads. The top ten hold 1.2% of the sample, which has tens of thousands of distinct CDR3 sequences, over 7.5% seen once. Specimen: PBMCs or a T cell subset sorted from them (not recorded which). These receptors were collected from a man between 18 and 35 years old who had mild COVID-19 (a few samples of this study predate the infection). Cell type and time point are not known. Both conserved end residues are part of each CDR3. The D gene is left open where the match is weak. Only some rows state a clone size, as once, few, many or a class for expanded clones.

>TRBV5-1|TRBD2|NA|TRBJ2-5
TGCGCCAGCAGCTCGGCGGGGGGACTAGACGCGACCCAGTACTTC
CASSSAGGLDATQYF
>TRBV7-6|NA|NA|TRBJ2-1
TGTGCCAGCAGCAGCTTTCAAGGCTTGGGGGCCGGTAATGAGCAGTTCTTC
CASSSFQGLGAGNEQFF
>TRBV6-5|NA|NA|TRBJ2-7
TGTGCCAGCAGTGAACTAGGCGAGAGCTCCTACGAGCAGTACTTC
CASSELGESSYEQYF
>TRBV5-6|NA|many|TRBJ2-3
TGTGCCAGCAGCTTGGATGCGAACACAGATACGCAGTATTTT
CASSLDANTDTQYF
>TRBV5-5|NA|once|TRBJ1-1
TGTGCCAGTATTCCTGGAGGGGGGATATTCGTGAACACTGAAGCTTTCTTT
CASIPGGGIFVNTEAFF
>TRBV7-3|NA|many|TRBJ2-2
TGTGCCAGCAGCCCCGGGGCAGGCGGGGAGCTGTTTTTT
CASSPGAGGELFF
>TRBV6-2/TRBV6-3|NA|NA|TRBJ1-5
TGTGCCAGCAGTTACGTCCAGGGTCAGCCCCAGCATTTT
CASSYVQGQPQHF
>TRBV5-1|NA|few|TRBJ1-2
TGCGCCAGCAGCTTCATGGACGACCCCAAAGTAAACACCTTC
CASSFMDDPKVNTF
>TRBV6-5|NA|few|TRBJ2-2
TGTGCCAGCAGCACAGCGGGCACCGGGGAGCTGTTTTTT
CASSTAGTGELFF
>TRBV4-3|NA|NA|TRBJ2-1
TGCGCCAGCAGCCAAGATCTACTAGGCCACAATGAGCAGTTCTTC
CASSQDLLGHNEQFF
>TRBV7-2|NA|NA|TRBJ2-2
TGTGCCAGCAGCCAAAATAACGACAGGAGAGCCGGGGAGCTGTTTTTT
CASSQNNDRRAGELFF